This T cell receptor (beta chain) was found in a study of blood T cell repertoires in COVID-19. Data came from immunoSEQ multiplex PCR; TCRdb stores just in-frame clones and leaves some out. This repertoire shows fewer than 400,000 clones, roughly 85% found once; its top ten account for roughly 3.9%. CDR1 and CDR2 from the germline V gene are SGHTS and YDEGEE. V was clipped by 0 bases and J by 4 bases, with 11 bases between them. CDR3 size: 15 residues. The receptor was derived from a woman aged 18-29 years with acute or convalescent COVID-19. The sample was peripheral blood. V usage is TRBV5-8 and J usage is TRBJ1-3, with unresolved D. CDR3 coding DNA: TGTGCCAGCAGCTTGGGCCGTGGCGGAGGAAACACCATATATTTT. Its translation is CASSLGRGGGNTIYF.